The 10 T cell receptor beta chains given below trace back to one sample, sequenced in a study of cytomegalovirus exposure and HLA in healthy donors. The PCR was carried out with 60 Vbeta primers and 13 Jbeta primers. This table comes from immunoSEQ multiplex PCR, and its TCRdb copy is limited to in-frame clones, with some not included. This sample carries over 250,000 clones, 86% of them seen once, and the ten largest clones take roughly 4%. Sequencing was done on a sample of PBMCs. The receptors originated from a man aged 40-49 years in good health and CMV-seropositive.

The rearrangement links TRBV28 to TRBJ2-3; 10 nucleotides match TRBD1. V lost 7 bases to trimming and J lost 4 bases; unmatched junction nucleotides: 5. The CDR3 runs to 14 residues. Germline V gene lookup returns CDR1 MDHEN and CDR2 SYDVKM. As DNA, the CDR3 is TGTGCCAGCATCAGACAGGGGGCGCCAGATACGCAGTATTTT. This codes for CASIRQGAPDTQYF.

The chain is built from TRBV19 and TRBJ1-5; maybe TRBD1 (6 bases). Germline V gene sequence: CDR1 LNHDA, CDR2 SQIVND (reference sequence). The CDR3 consists of 14 residues. Trimming cost V 9 bases and J 0 bases, with 12 bases left between them. CDR3 in DNA: TGTGCCAGCCTAGGGGGAAATAGCAATCAGCCCCAGCATTTT. Translation gives CASLGGNSNQPQHF.

Comments on this clone: Other DNA sequences in this specimen translate into the identical CDR3. This chain connects TRBV27 to TRBJ2-7, with D unresolved. Per the germline V gene, CDR1 is MNHEY and CDR2 is SMNVEV (reference sequence). The CDR3 sequence is 14 residues long. V shed 3 bases and J shed 2 bases, with 11 bases lying between them. The CDR3 nucleotides are TGTGCCAGCAGTTTTGGCGGAGCTGCCTACGAGCAGTACTTC. The encoded protein is CASSFGGAAYEQYF.

The V gene is TRBV5-1, the J gene TRBJ2-7; 16 bases line up with TRBD2. Germline V gives CDR1 SGHRS, CDR2 YFSETQ. V shed 2 bases, J shed 2 bases, and the junction held 1 base outside the gene matches. The CDR3 is 16 residues long. CDR3 bases: TGCGCCAGCAGCTTAGGGACTAGCGGGAGGGCCTACGAGCAGTACTTC. The encoded protein is CASSLGTSGRAYEQYF.

The chain has TRBV29-1 and TRBJ1-2, with D maybe TRBD1 (6 bases). Per germline, CDR1 SQVTM and CDR2 ANQGSEA. The ends were cut back, 6 bases at V and 1 base at J, with 18 bases in the middle. This CDR3 comprises 15 residues. CDR3: CSVRGNREGNYGYTF. CDR3 coding DNA: TGCAGCGTGCGGGGAAACAGGGAGGGTAACTATGGCTACACCTTC.

The V and J genes are TRBV6-5 and TRBJ2-7; 7 positions match TRBD1. The CDR3 runs to 15 residues. Germline assignment: CDR1 MNHEY and CDR2 SVGAGI. Losses at the gene ends were 6 bases for V and 3 bases for J; bases not matched to a gene: 11. The DNA for the CDR3 is TGTGCCAGCAGCCAAGGACAGGCCAAATACTACGAGCAGTACTTC. It encodes CASSQGQAKYYEQYF.

CDR3 sequence: CATRPSGRSNIQYF. The CDR3 DNA reads as TGTGCCACCCGTCCTAGCGGGAGAAGCAACATTCAGTACTTC. This sequence joins TRBV30 and TRBJ2-4; TRBD2 matches 10 bases. Germline assignment: CDR1 GTSNPN and CDR2 SVGIG (reference sequence). J gave up 7 bases and V 8 bases, and 11 bases lay outside the gene matches. This CDR3 is built from 14 residues.

CDR3 residues: CASSQFLPTDTQYF. The DNA for the CDR3 is TGCGCCAGCAGCCAGTTTCTCCCGACAGATACGCAGTATTTT. The rearrangement uses TRBV4-1 and TRBJ2-3; D gene uncertain. The V and J ends lost 3 bases and 3 bases respectively, with 10 bases between them. Germline values: CDR1 MGHRA, CDR2 YSYEKL. The CDR3 runs to 14 residues.

This chain joins TRBV4-2 and TRBJ2-7; 11 bases are a match to TRBD2. V lost 0 bases, J lost 5 bases, and 9 bases stayed unmatched. CDR1 is LGHNA, CDR2 YNFKEQ, per germline. The CDR3 is 17 amino acids. In nucleotides, the CDR3 is TGTGCCAGCAGCCAAGATCGGGCTAGCGGGAGGTTCCACGAGCAGTACTTC. It yields the protein CASSQDRASGRFHEQYF.

This chain links TRBV28 with TRBJ2-7; 10 bases are shared with TRBD2. The CDR3 is 15 amino acids. Per the germline V gene, CDR1 is MDHEN and CDR2 is SYDVKM. J was trimmed by 7 bases and V by 5 bases; bases with no gene match: 11. As DNA, the CDR3 is TGTGCCAGCAGTCCGCCCCTAGCGGGAGTTCGGGAGCAGTACTTC. This translates into CASSPPLAGVREQYF.